This TCR beta chain was sequenced during a study of cytomegalovirus exposure and HLA in healthy donors. The study, taken as a whole, reports: An apparent linkage of common viral pathogens to several of the most significant clusters emerged in a later analysis.

In its sample, this clone was seen a few times. What it binds is not known. PCR amplification relied on 60 Vbeta primers (plus 13 Jbeta primers). In the original analysis: Among the unique TCR beta chains that a later analysis counted, 75 million to 85 million in all, 9.5 million to 11 million were shared. TCRdb's table, derived via immunoSEQ multiplex PCR, lists solely in-frame clones and lacks some. Clone size and the V and J calls come from that table; the DNA yielded D and trimming. The sample carries about 120,000 clones, approximately 8.6% recorded once. V lost 0 bases and J lost 11, with 10 bases in between. CDR3 length: 12 amino acids. CDR1 LNHDA and CDR2 SQIVND come from the germline V gene (reference sequence).

V is TRBV19 and J is TRBJ1-1, with D perhaps matching TRBD1 (6 bases). What was sequenced was PBMCs. The TCR was taken from a woman between 40 and 55 years old in good health and CMV-seropositive. In DNA, the CDR3 is TGTGCCAGTAGTATAGACAGGGGCGCCGCTTTCTTT. The encoded protein is CASSIDRGAAFF.